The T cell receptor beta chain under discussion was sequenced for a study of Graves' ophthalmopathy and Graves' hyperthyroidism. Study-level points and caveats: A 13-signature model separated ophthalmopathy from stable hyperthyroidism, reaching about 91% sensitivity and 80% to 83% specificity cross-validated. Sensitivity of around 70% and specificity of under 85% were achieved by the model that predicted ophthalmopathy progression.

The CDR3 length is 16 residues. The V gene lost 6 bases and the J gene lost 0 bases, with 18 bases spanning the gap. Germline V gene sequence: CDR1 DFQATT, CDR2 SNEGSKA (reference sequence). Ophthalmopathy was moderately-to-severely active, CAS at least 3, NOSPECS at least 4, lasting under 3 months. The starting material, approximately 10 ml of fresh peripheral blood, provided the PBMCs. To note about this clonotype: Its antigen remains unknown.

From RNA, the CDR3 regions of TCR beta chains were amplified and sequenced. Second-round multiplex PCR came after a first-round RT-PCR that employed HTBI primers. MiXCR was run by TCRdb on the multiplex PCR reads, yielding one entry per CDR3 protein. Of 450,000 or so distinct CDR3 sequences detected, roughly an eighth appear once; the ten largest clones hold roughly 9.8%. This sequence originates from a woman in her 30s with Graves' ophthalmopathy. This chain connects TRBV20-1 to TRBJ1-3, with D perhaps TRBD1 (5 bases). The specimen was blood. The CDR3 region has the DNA TGCAGTGCACCCGACCCCCGGGGCAACTCTGGAAACACCATATATTTT. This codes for CSAPDPRGNSGNTIYF.